This is a list of T cell receptor beta chains from one sample in a study of blood T cell repertoires in COVID-19. Libraries were prepared by immunoSEQ multiplex PCR; TCRdb keeps only in-frame clonotypes and omits some of them. The sample has 250,000 or so clones; approximately 90% are singletons. The sequencing input was PBMCs or T cells enriched from blood (not recorded which). The receptors were gathered from a middle-aged man who had been exposed to COVID-19. CDR3s leave out the opening cysteine and the closing phenylalanine or tryptophan. A D gene is named only where the DNA matches it firmly.

13	TRBV15	TRBD1	TRBJ1-2	ATSRGTGGIHGYT
12	TRBV7-9	.	TRBJ1-4	ASSLGLGGEKLF
11	TRBV11-1	.	TRBJ2-7	ASSFDRVSEQY
15	TRBV9	.	TRBJ2-2	ASSRLMGAPDTGELF
13	TRBV5-4	TRBD2	TRBJ2-2	ASSASGSWTGELF
15	TRBV16	.	TRBJ1-3	ASSQSSGTNSGNTIY
13	TRBV15	.	TRBJ1-5	ATSRDPMGNQPQH
12	TRBV25-1	.	TRBJ2-5	AKITGPSQETQY
12	TRBV10-3	TRBD1	TRBJ1-1	AISESDRGTEAF
12	TRBV2	TRBD2	TRBJ2-7	ASSGAGGPYEQY
15	TRBV21-1	.	TRBJ1-5	ASSTPKTGGWSQPQH
13	TRBV18	.	TRBJ2-2	ASSPRQGGAGELF
9	TRBV30	.	TRBJ1-5	AWPGNQPQH
11	TRBV28	.	TRBJ1-3	ASSSHIGNTIY
12	TRBV2	.	TRBJ1-5	ASTAGGSGQPQH
11	TRBV15	.	TRBJ1-2	ATSRGGGYGYT
10	TRBV27	TRBD1	TRBJ1-2	ASSLYRGGYT
13	TRBV4-1	.	TRBJ1-1	ASSQVGRMNTEAF
12	TRBV27	TRBD1	TRBJ2-5	ASSQEYAGTGVY
11	TRBV19	TRBD1	TRBJ1-2	ASSRDRGSGYT
10	TRBV30	.	TRBJ1-2	AWNLQAGGYT
12	TRBV7-3	.	TRBJ2-2	ASSDQGGSGELF
12	TRBV2	.	TRBJ1-1	ASSEWREVTEAF
12	TRBV4-3	.	TRBJ1-6	ASSQDLGNPPLH
12	TRBV5-6	.	TRBJ1-4	ASSLRSGLEKLF
10	TRBV28	TRBD1	TRBJ1-1	ASSPGGTEAF
17	TRBV15	TRBD1	TRBJ2-3	ATSTAAGTGPHSTDTQY
11	TRBV24-1	.	TRBJ1-5	ATSDFVGQPQH